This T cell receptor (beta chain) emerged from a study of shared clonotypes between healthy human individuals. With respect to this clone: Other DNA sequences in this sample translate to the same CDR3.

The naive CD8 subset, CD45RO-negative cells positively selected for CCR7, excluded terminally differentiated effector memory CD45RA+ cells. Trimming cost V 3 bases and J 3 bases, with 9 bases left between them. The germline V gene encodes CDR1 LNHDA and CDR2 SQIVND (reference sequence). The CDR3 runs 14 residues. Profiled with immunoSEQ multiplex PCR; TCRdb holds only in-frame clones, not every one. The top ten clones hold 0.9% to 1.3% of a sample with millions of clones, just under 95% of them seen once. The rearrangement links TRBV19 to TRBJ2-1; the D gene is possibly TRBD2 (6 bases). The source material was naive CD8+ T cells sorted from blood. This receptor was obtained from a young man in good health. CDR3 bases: TGTGCCAGTAGTATCGGGACTGGCTACAATGAGCAGTTCTTC. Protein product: CASSIGTGYNEQFF.